This T cell receptor beta chain emerged from a study of cytomegalovirus exposure and HLA in healthy donors. PCR primers comprised 60 Vbeta and 13 Jbeta primers. Only in-frame clones appear in the TCRdb table, and some are missing; sequencing was by immunoSEQ multiplex PCR. The table shows over 100,000 clones, with about a tenth occurring only once. The CDR3 runs to 15 residues. Germline trimming cut 8 bases from V and 3 bases from J; bases unmatched to any gene: 8. Germline V gene sequence: CDR1 MGHRA, CDR2 YSYEKL. General study findings and limits: The records held CMV serostatus as the only immune exposure information.

Details on this clone: The antigen is not known.

The sequenced sample was PBMCs. The source of this sequence is a man aged 40-55 years in good health and CMV-seropositive. The V gene is TRBV4-1, the J gene TRBJ2-1, with 9 bases fitting TRBD1. The CDR3 bases are TGCGCCAGCGGTCCGTTGGGACAGGGCTACAATGAGCAGTTCTTC. Its translation is CASGPLGQGYNEQFF.